Listed below are T cell receptor beta chains from one sample, sequenced in a study of lymphopenia after photon versus proton radiotherapy. Libraries were prepared by immunoSEQ multiplex PCR; TCRdb keeps only in-frame clonotypes and omits some of them. The profile shows roughly 3,000 clones, about 95% of them singletons. Material: peripheral blood, obtained from a patient treated with photon-based radiotherapy. These receptors came from a woman in her 70s with pancreatic cancer. CDR3s include the opening cysteine and the closing phenylalanine or tryptophan. A D gene is named only where the DNA matches it firmly. Rows give clone size only sometimes, using once, few, many, or a class for an expanded clone.

clone_size	d_call	v_call	j_call	cdr3_nt	cdr3_aa
NA	TRBD1	TRBV9	TRBJ1-1	TGTGCCAGCAGCGGATCCACCCGGACAGGGGGCGGGTCGAGGCTTTTCTTT	CASSGSTRTGGGSRLFF
NA	NA	TRBV4-3	TRBJ1-6	TGCGCCAGCAGCCAAGAAAGGAGCTCCTATAATTCACCCCTCCACTTT	CASSQERSSYNSPLHF
NA	NA	TRBV4-3	TRBJ2-4	TGCGCCAGCAGCCAAGATATTTTCGGGGCGGATCTAGCCAAAAACATTCAGTACTTC	CASSQDIFGADLAKNIQYF
NA	NA	TRBV4-3	TRBJ2-5	TGCGCCAGCAGCCAACAATACCGGGGTTCCCAAGAGACCCAGTACTTC	CASSQQYRGSQETQYF
NA	NA	TRBV7-2	TRBJ2-3	TGTGCCAGCAGCCGTGGACGAGATACGCAGTATTTT	CASSRGRDTQYF
NA	NA	TRBV28	TRBJ2-2	TGTGCCAGCAGCCCGGACACCTTGTGGGGCCAAGCGGAAAACACCGGGGAGCTGTTTTTT	CASSPDTLWGQAENTGELFF
NA	NA	TRBV28	TRBJ2-2	TGTGCCAGCAGCCCGGACTGGGCGAACACCGGGGAGCTGTTTTTT	CASSPDWANTGELFF
NA	NA	TRBV4-2	TRBJ2-6	TGTGCCAGCAGCCAAGAGGGGGGTGGGGCCAACGTCCTGACTTTC	CASSQEGGGANVLTF
NA	TRBD1	TRBV10-3	TRBJ1-2	TGTGCCATCAGGGCGACAGGGGCGGGTGGCTACACCTTC	CAIRATGAGGYTF
NA	NA	TRBV7-9	TRBJ1-2	TGTGCCAGCAGCCAAGAGTCGGCCAACTATGGCTACACCTTC	CASSQESANYGYTF
NA	TRBD1	TRBV28	TRBJ1-4	TGTGCCAGCAGCAATCCTGACAGGGAGAGGAATGAAAAACTGTTTTTT	CASSNPDRERNEKLFF
NA	TRBD1	TRBV6-1	TRBJ1-2	TGTGCCAGCAGTGAAGCCGGGACAGGGAATGGCTACACCTTC	CASSEAGTGNGYTF
NA	NA	TRBV5-4	TRBJ2-5	TGTGCCAGCAGCGGGAGAGCTAAGGTGGCCGAGACCCAGTACTTC	CASSGRAKVAETQYF
NA	NA	TRBV18	TRBJ2-7	TGTGCCAGCTCAACACTACAAGCCTACGAGCAGTACTTC	CASSTLQAYEQYF
NA	NA	TRBV9	TRBJ1-4	TGTGCCAGCAGCCCCCAGGGGTACACTAATGAAAAACTGTTTTTT	CASSPQGYTNEKLFF
NA	TRBD2	TRBV7-2	TRBJ2-7	TGTGCCAGCAGCACCCGAGCGGGACTAGGTTACGAGCAGTACTTC	CASSTRAGLGYEQYF
once	NA	TRBV11-3	TRBJ2-2	TGTGCCAGCAGCCATTCAGGGGGGACCGGGGAGCTGTTTTTT	CASSHSGGTGELFF
NA	NA	TRBV6-6	TRBJ2-7	TGTGCCAGCAGTTACGTGGCGGAATCCCTTGAGCAGTACTTC	CASSYVAESLEQYF